The source of this T cell receptor (beta chain) is a study of cytomegalovirus exposure and HLA in healthy donors. In the PCR, 60 Vbeta and 13 Jbeta primers were used. Data came from immunoSEQ multiplex PCR; TCRdb stores just in-frame clones and leaves some out. The table includes about 99,000 clones, 76% detected once. Details on this clone: Its antigen is not identified.

The CDR3 sequence is 15 residues long. V gave up 1 base and J gave up 3 bases, with 12 bases separating them. Germline CDR1 reads LNHDA; CDR2 reads SQIVND (reference sequence). Study outcomes and limitations: In vitro work confirmed that three CMV-associated chains recognize CMV antigens. In an earlier analysis, most TCR beta V segments were productive about 87% or about 30% of the time. CMV serostatus was the sole immune exposure data available. In a later analysis, the majority of CMV-associated beta chains seemingly showed HLA restriction.

The origin of this receptor is a woman under 30 in good health and CMV-seropositive. This chain uses TRBV19 with TRBJ1-2; no definite D call. Sequencing used PBMCs. The CDR3 region has the DNA TGTGCCAGTAGTATAGCAGCGAAGGCTCACTATGGCTACACCTTC. It codes for CASSIAAKAHYGYTF. The full variable domain, completed using reference TRBV19 and TRBJ1-2, is DGGITQSPKYLFRKEGQNVTLSCEQNLNHDAMYWYRQDPGQGLRLIYYSQIVNDFQKGDIAEGYSVSREKKESFPLTVTSAQKNPTAFYLCASSIAAKAHYGYTFGSGTRLTVV.